These T cell receptor beta chains were read from a single sample in a study of cytomegalovirus exposure and HLA in healthy donors. Sequenced by immunoSEQ multiplex PCR; TCRdb stores in-frame clones only, minus some. Of under 120,000 clones listed, roughly 69% are singletons. Sequencing was performed on PBMCs. The source of these receptors is a man aged 25 to 40 in good health and CMV-seropositive. Each CDR3 is given with its conserved first and last residue. The D gene is left open where the match is weak. Size values are once, few and many counts, or a class for expanded clones, and some rows have none.

TRBV11-3,14,TRBJ2-7,.,TRBD1,TGTGCCAGCAGCGGGCGACAGGGGGCCAACGAGCAGTACTTC,CASSGRQGANEQYF
TRBV11-3,12,TRBJ2-3,few,.,TGTGCCAGCAGCTGGGCAATAGATACGCAGTATTTT,CASSWAIDTQYF
TRBV5-1,15,TRBJ1-3,.,.,TGCGCCAGCAGCTTCGTCCCTATCTCTGGAAACACCATATATTTT,CASSFVPISGNTIYF
TRBV4-1,17,TRBJ2-5,.,TRBD1,TGCGCCAGCAGCCATGAACCGGGACAGGGGGTCCGAGAGACCCAGTACTTC,CASSHEPGQGVRETQYF
TRBV27,15,TRBJ1-2,.,.,TGTGCCAGCAGTTTAGCCACCAGGGCTAACTATGGCTACACCTTC,CASSLATRANYGYTF
TRBV6-5,12,TRBJ2-3,.,.,TGTGCCAGCAGTTACTCGTTCTATACGCAGTATTTT,CASSYSFYTQYF
TRBV6-1,13,TRBJ2-7,.,.,TGTGCCAGCAGTGAAGAACCGACAGGTGAGCAGTACTTC,CASSEEPTGEQYF
TRBV2,15,TRBJ2-7,few,TRBD1,TGTGCCAGCAGGATAACCGGGACAGGGGGCGGAGAGCAGTACTTC,CASRITGTGGGEQYF
TRBV2,13,TRBJ2-7,.,.,TGTGCCAGCAGTGTACTAGAAGGGTACGAGCAGTACTTC,CASSVLEGYEQYF
TRBV6-5,15,TRBJ1-5,.,.,TGTGCCAGCAGTCGTACAGGGATCGCCAATCAGCCCCAGCATTTT,CASSRTGIANQPQHF
TRBV7-9,13,TRBJ1-1,once,.,TGTGCCAGCAGCTTAGAAAGCGGAACTGAAGCTTTCTTT,CASSLESGTEAFF
TRBV7-2,13,TRBJ2-7,.,.,TGTGCCAGCAACTCCGGAGGGATGGGGGAGCAGTACTTC,CASNSGGMGEQYF
TRBV18,16,TRBJ1-1,few,TRBD1,TGTGCCAGCTCACCACCCAGTCAGGGGGTGAACACTGAAGCTTTCTTT,CASSPPSQGVNTEAFF
TRBV5-4,14,TRBJ1-6,.,TRBD1,TGTGCCAGCAGCTTTGGAACAGGGGATTCACCCCTCCACTTT,CASSFGTGDSPLHF
TRBV15,13,TRBJ2-7,.,.,TGTGCCACCAGCAGAGGGACTGATTACGAGCAGTACTTC,CATSRGTDYEQYF
TRBV30,14,TRBJ2-7,.,.,TGTGCCTGGAGTGGAGGGGGAGTCGCATACGAGCAGTACTTC,CAWSGGGVAYEQYF
TRBV2,13,TRBJ1-2,.,.,TGTGCCAGCAGTGAAGCGAGGACATTTGGCTACACCTTC,CASSEARTFGYTF
TRBV5-4,15,TRBJ1-4,.,.,TGTGCCAGCAGCCAAGTTGGGGAGGCTAATGAAAAACTGTTTTTT,CASSQVGEANEKLFF
TRBV19,14,TRBJ1-2,.,TRBD1,TGTGCCAGTAGATTTCCTCAGCAGGGGGCTAGCTACACCTTC,CASRFPQQGASYTF
TRBV6-5,14,TRBJ1-2,.,.,TGTGCCAGCAGTCCCCGACAGTCGCTCTATGGCTACACCTTC,CASSPRQSLYGYTF
TRBV7-6,14,TRBJ1-5,few,.,TGTGCCAGCAGCTTTCCTAATAGCAATCAGCCCCAGCATTTT,CASSFPNSNQPQHF
TRBV7-9,14,TRBJ1-6,few,.,TGTGCCAGCAGCCTGACAACTTATAATTCACCCCTCCACTTT,CASSLTTYNSPLHF
TRBV10-1,13,TRBJ1-2,.,.,TGCGCCAGCAGTGAGTCTGGCAGCGGTGGCTACACCTTC,CASSESGSGGYTF
TRBV15,14,TRBJ2-3,.,.,TGTGCCACAAGAACAGGGACGGTGCCAGATACGCAGTATTTT,CATRTGTVPDTQYF
TRBV5-1,13,TRBJ2-7,few,.,TGCGCCAGCAGCTTTGGGGGGTCCTACGAGCAGTACTTC,CASSFGGSYEQYF
TRBV4-2,16,TRBJ2-4,.,.,TGTGCCAGCAGCCACAAATGGAGGGGCCGCAAAAACATTCAGTACTTC,CASSHKWRGRKNIQYF
TRBV5-1,14,TRBJ2-3,once,.,TGCGCCAGCAGCCCTGCGGGGTACACAGATACGCAGTATTTT,CASSPAGYTDTQYF
TRBV7-9,13,TRBJ2-1,.,TRBD1,TGTGCCAGCAGCAGGGGACAGTACAATGAGCAGTTCTTC,CASSRGQYNEQFF
TRBV5-1,15,TRBJ2-2,.,.,TGCGCCAGCAGCTTGGTGGCGGGTTACACCGGGGAGCTGTTTTTT,CASSLVAGYTGELFF
TRBV1,16,TRBJ1-1,.,.,TGCACCAGCAGCCAGTTCACCGACAGGGTAGGCACTGAAGCTTTCTTT,CTSSQFTDRVGTEAFF
TRBV27,15,TRBJ1-1,few,.,TGTGCCAGCAGCGAAAACAGGCGCCTGAACACTGAAGCTTTCTTT,CASSENRRLNTEAFF
TRBV4-1,14,TRBJ2-3,.,TRBD2,TGCGCCAGCAGGGCTAGCGGGGGGTGGGATACGCAGTATTTT,CASRASGGWDTQYF
TRBV7-8,16,TRBJ1-1,once,.,TGTGCCAGCAGCAACCAGGGCACCCTGAAGAACACTGAAGCTTTCTTT,CASSNQGTLKNTEAFF
TRBV7-8,17,TRBJ1-2,.,TRBD1,TGTGCCAGCAGCTCCGACCGGACAGGGAACCCTAACTATGGCTACACCTTC,CASSSDRTGNPNYGYTF
TRBV6-5,14,TRBJ2-5,.,TRBD1,TGTGCCAGCATTGGGCAGGGGGCTCTAGAGACCCAGTACTTC,CASIGQGALETQYF
TRBV5-1,16,TRBJ2-2,.,TRBD2,TGCGCCAGCAGCCGTGGGACTAGCGGTAACACCGGGGAGCTGTTTTTT,CASSRGTSGNTGELFF
TRBV5-1,14,TRBJ2-2,.,.,TGCGCCAGCAGCAACAGGACGAACACCGGGGAGCTGTTTTTT,CASSNRTNTGELFF
TRBV7-2,13,TRBJ2-5,few,.,TGTGCCAGCAGCTTAATATCCGGGGGGACCCAGTACTTC,CASSLISGGTQYF
TRBV5-6,17,TRBJ2-1,.,TRBD1,TGTGCCAGCAGGCTTCACAACCCGGGACAGGGGGCCAATGAGCAGTTCTTC,CASRLHNPGQGANEQFF
TRBV6-5,13,TRBJ2-7,few,.,TGTGCCAGCAGTTATGCGGGCCTGGTGGAGCAGTACTTC,CASSYAGLVEQYF
TRBV5-4,16,TRBJ1-2,few,TRBD1,TGTGCCAGCAGCTTATCCGCGGGACAGGGGAACTATGGCTACACCTTC,CASSLSAGQGNYGYTF